This T cell receptor (beta chain) was identified during a study of cytomegalovirus exposure and HLA in healthy donors. Overall study: According to later analysis, the same platform produced the approximately 120 validation and 666 first-cohort repertoires.

Notes on the study in general: Most TCR sequences were rare, but some public TCRs occurred in many donors. Overall, around 160 TCR beta chains were annotated as cytomegalovirus-associated. Reports described diagnosis of cytomegalovirus status by the classifier as highly specific and sensitive.

For this clone: Antigen: not known.

J lost 4 bases, V lost 6 bases, and 5 bases had no gene match. Germline loops: CDR1 MNHEY, CDR2 SVGAGI. This CDR3 has 14 amino acids. Repertoires were generated with immunoSEQ multiplex PCR, while TCRdb's copy carries only in-frame clones and drops some. The table lists more than 200,000 clones, roughly 88% of them singletons. The source is a woman under 40 in good health and CMV-seronegative. What was sequenced was PBMCs. This chain connects TRBV6-5 to TRBJ1-4, with TRBD1 matching 7 bases. In DNA, the CDR3 is TGTGCCAGCAGACGACAGGGACGTAATGAAAAACTGTTTTTT. Translation gives CASRRQGRNEKLFF.